This TCR beta chain was recovered during a study of patients and donors after allogeneic stem cell transplantation (TCRdb year 2020). The germline V gene encodes CDR1 LNHNV and CDR2 YYDKDF (reference sequence). Its CDR3 holds 13 amino acids, cysteine through phenylalanine. The DNA shown is the 39-base CDR3, in frame from base 1. A distance of 6 bases separates the germline ends of V and J, which lose 0 bases and 7 bases respectively. Libraries were made using RT-PCR. The sequencing machine was a NextSeq 550. TCRdb applied fastp at Q25 and MiXCR to the public reads, then kept only in-frame beta chains. When rows share a CDR3 protein, they turn into one entry using the most common DNA and genes. The sample has more than 25,000 distinct CDR3 sequences on record, about 8% of them singletons. The ten largest account for 45% to 60% of the sample. The table lists this clonotype with many counts. The antigen it recognizes is unknown. No base-level quality is on record; no much larger clone is a single base apart.

The receptor was derived from a human donor who was either an allogeneic HSCT recipient or a stem cell or donor lymphocyte infusion donor (not recorded which). It is not recorded whose cells these are; they may come from a transplant donor. Input material: blood, either unsorted or a sorted T cell fraction (not recorded which). The receptor chain draws on TRBV15 and TRBJ1-4, with the D gene call left open. The nucleotide sequence reads TGTGCCACCAGCAGAGAGGCAGGTGAAAAACTGTTTTTT. This yields the protein CATSREAGEKLFF.